The 4 T cell receptor beta chains in this list originate from one sample, sequenced in a study of shared clonotypes between healthy human individuals. Cells designated naive CD8 were CD45RO-negative and were positively selected for CCR7, with terminally differentiated effector memory CD45RA+ cells excluded. Clones were read by immunoSEQ multiplex PCR, and TCRdb kept only the in-frame ones, dropping some. Of 2 million to 2.5 million clones listed, roughly 91% are singletons. The sample comprised naive CD8+ T cells from PBMCs. All receptors come from a man aged 18 to 29 in good health. Some clones in this sample may be carry-over from other donors' samples.

The V gene is TRBV27, the J gene TRBJ1-5; D gene unclear. V shed 4 bases and J shed 7 bases, with 11 bases lying between them. This CDR3 comprises 13 residues. CDR1 is MNHEY, CDR2 SMNVEV, per germline (reference sequence). This CDR3 reads CASSYLGKQPQHF. CDR3 coding DNA: TGTGCCAGCAGTTACCTGGGGAAACAGCCCCAGCATTTT.

CDR3 bases: TGTGCCAGCAGTCCGGGACTAGCCATAGAGACCCAGTACTTC. It specifies CASSPGLAIETQYF. This chain links TRBV27 with TRBJ2-5; 9 bases agree with TRBD2. The CDR3 is 14 residues long. CDR1 is MNHEY and CDR2 is SMNVEV in the germline V gene (reference sequence). Unmatched junction bases numbered 5, after V lost 5 bases and J lost 4 bases.

This sequence joins TRBV19 and TRBJ2-5; 10 nucleotides agree with TRBD2. Trimming took 4 bases from V and 2 from J; bases not matched to a gene: 4. CDR3 length: 15 residues. CDR1 and CDR2 (germline): LNHDA, SQIVND (reference sequence). The CDR3 loop reads CASSTRTSGQETQYF. The CDR3 nucleotides read TGTGCCAGTAGTACGCGGACTAGCGGACAAGAGACCCAGTACTTC.

This clone came up once. The J gene is TRBJ2-7, the V gene TRBV11-2; D not resolved. V was clipped by 5 bases and J by 0 bases, with 20 bases between them. The CDR3 consists of 17 residues. Per germline, CDR1 SGHAT and CDR2 FQNNGV. Written as DNA, the CDR3 is TGTGCCAGCAGCCTCGAGGTGGGCGATTCCCTCTCCTACGAGCAGTACTTC. It translates to CASSLEVGDSLSYEQYF.